Shown below are 3 T cell receptor beta chains from a single sample sequenced in a study of early T cells in non-severe SARS-CoV-2 infection. TCRdb reanalysed the 5' RACE reads using MiXCR and keeps one entry per CDR3 protein. The sample has about 54,000 distinct CDR3 sequences, under 7.5% seen once. The specimen comprised whole blood, sampled at baseline. The receptors here all came from an adult who was a healthcare worker with PCR-confirmed SARS-CoV-2 infection or an uninfected control (not recorded which).

As DNA, the CDR3 is TGTGCCAGCTCACCTGACAGAACAAATGAGCAGTTCTTC. It encodes CASSPDRTNEQFF. This chain links TRBV18 with TRBJ2-1; TRBD1 might be the D (5 bases). Germline CDR1 and CDR2: KGHSH and LQKENI. CDR3 length equals 13 residues. The V gene lost 3 bases and the J gene lost 7 bases, with 10 bases spanning the gap.

This chain uses TRBV3-1 with TRBJ1-1, with D possibly matching TRBD1 (5 bases). The germline gives CDR1 LGHDT, CDR2 YNNKEL (reference sequence). V was cut by 4 bases and J by 6 bases, with 18 bases left in between. There are 15 residues in the CDR3. The CDR3 DNA follows: TGTGCCAGCAGCCGTCGGCGAGGGGCCGCCGCTGAAGCTTTCTTT. It is translated as CASSRRRGAAAEAFF.

Ten or more counts support this clonotype. This sequence joins TRBV5-6 and TRBJ1-2; perhaps TRBD1 as D (6 bases). Germline assignment: CDR1 SGHDT and CDR2 YYEEEE. V lost 4 bases and J lost 2, with 15 bases in between. The CDR3 sequence is 15 residues long. CDR3 amino acids: CASSLEWTANYGYTF. In DNA, the CDR3 is TGTGCCAGCAGCCTGGAATGGACAGCGAACTATGGCTACACCTTC.